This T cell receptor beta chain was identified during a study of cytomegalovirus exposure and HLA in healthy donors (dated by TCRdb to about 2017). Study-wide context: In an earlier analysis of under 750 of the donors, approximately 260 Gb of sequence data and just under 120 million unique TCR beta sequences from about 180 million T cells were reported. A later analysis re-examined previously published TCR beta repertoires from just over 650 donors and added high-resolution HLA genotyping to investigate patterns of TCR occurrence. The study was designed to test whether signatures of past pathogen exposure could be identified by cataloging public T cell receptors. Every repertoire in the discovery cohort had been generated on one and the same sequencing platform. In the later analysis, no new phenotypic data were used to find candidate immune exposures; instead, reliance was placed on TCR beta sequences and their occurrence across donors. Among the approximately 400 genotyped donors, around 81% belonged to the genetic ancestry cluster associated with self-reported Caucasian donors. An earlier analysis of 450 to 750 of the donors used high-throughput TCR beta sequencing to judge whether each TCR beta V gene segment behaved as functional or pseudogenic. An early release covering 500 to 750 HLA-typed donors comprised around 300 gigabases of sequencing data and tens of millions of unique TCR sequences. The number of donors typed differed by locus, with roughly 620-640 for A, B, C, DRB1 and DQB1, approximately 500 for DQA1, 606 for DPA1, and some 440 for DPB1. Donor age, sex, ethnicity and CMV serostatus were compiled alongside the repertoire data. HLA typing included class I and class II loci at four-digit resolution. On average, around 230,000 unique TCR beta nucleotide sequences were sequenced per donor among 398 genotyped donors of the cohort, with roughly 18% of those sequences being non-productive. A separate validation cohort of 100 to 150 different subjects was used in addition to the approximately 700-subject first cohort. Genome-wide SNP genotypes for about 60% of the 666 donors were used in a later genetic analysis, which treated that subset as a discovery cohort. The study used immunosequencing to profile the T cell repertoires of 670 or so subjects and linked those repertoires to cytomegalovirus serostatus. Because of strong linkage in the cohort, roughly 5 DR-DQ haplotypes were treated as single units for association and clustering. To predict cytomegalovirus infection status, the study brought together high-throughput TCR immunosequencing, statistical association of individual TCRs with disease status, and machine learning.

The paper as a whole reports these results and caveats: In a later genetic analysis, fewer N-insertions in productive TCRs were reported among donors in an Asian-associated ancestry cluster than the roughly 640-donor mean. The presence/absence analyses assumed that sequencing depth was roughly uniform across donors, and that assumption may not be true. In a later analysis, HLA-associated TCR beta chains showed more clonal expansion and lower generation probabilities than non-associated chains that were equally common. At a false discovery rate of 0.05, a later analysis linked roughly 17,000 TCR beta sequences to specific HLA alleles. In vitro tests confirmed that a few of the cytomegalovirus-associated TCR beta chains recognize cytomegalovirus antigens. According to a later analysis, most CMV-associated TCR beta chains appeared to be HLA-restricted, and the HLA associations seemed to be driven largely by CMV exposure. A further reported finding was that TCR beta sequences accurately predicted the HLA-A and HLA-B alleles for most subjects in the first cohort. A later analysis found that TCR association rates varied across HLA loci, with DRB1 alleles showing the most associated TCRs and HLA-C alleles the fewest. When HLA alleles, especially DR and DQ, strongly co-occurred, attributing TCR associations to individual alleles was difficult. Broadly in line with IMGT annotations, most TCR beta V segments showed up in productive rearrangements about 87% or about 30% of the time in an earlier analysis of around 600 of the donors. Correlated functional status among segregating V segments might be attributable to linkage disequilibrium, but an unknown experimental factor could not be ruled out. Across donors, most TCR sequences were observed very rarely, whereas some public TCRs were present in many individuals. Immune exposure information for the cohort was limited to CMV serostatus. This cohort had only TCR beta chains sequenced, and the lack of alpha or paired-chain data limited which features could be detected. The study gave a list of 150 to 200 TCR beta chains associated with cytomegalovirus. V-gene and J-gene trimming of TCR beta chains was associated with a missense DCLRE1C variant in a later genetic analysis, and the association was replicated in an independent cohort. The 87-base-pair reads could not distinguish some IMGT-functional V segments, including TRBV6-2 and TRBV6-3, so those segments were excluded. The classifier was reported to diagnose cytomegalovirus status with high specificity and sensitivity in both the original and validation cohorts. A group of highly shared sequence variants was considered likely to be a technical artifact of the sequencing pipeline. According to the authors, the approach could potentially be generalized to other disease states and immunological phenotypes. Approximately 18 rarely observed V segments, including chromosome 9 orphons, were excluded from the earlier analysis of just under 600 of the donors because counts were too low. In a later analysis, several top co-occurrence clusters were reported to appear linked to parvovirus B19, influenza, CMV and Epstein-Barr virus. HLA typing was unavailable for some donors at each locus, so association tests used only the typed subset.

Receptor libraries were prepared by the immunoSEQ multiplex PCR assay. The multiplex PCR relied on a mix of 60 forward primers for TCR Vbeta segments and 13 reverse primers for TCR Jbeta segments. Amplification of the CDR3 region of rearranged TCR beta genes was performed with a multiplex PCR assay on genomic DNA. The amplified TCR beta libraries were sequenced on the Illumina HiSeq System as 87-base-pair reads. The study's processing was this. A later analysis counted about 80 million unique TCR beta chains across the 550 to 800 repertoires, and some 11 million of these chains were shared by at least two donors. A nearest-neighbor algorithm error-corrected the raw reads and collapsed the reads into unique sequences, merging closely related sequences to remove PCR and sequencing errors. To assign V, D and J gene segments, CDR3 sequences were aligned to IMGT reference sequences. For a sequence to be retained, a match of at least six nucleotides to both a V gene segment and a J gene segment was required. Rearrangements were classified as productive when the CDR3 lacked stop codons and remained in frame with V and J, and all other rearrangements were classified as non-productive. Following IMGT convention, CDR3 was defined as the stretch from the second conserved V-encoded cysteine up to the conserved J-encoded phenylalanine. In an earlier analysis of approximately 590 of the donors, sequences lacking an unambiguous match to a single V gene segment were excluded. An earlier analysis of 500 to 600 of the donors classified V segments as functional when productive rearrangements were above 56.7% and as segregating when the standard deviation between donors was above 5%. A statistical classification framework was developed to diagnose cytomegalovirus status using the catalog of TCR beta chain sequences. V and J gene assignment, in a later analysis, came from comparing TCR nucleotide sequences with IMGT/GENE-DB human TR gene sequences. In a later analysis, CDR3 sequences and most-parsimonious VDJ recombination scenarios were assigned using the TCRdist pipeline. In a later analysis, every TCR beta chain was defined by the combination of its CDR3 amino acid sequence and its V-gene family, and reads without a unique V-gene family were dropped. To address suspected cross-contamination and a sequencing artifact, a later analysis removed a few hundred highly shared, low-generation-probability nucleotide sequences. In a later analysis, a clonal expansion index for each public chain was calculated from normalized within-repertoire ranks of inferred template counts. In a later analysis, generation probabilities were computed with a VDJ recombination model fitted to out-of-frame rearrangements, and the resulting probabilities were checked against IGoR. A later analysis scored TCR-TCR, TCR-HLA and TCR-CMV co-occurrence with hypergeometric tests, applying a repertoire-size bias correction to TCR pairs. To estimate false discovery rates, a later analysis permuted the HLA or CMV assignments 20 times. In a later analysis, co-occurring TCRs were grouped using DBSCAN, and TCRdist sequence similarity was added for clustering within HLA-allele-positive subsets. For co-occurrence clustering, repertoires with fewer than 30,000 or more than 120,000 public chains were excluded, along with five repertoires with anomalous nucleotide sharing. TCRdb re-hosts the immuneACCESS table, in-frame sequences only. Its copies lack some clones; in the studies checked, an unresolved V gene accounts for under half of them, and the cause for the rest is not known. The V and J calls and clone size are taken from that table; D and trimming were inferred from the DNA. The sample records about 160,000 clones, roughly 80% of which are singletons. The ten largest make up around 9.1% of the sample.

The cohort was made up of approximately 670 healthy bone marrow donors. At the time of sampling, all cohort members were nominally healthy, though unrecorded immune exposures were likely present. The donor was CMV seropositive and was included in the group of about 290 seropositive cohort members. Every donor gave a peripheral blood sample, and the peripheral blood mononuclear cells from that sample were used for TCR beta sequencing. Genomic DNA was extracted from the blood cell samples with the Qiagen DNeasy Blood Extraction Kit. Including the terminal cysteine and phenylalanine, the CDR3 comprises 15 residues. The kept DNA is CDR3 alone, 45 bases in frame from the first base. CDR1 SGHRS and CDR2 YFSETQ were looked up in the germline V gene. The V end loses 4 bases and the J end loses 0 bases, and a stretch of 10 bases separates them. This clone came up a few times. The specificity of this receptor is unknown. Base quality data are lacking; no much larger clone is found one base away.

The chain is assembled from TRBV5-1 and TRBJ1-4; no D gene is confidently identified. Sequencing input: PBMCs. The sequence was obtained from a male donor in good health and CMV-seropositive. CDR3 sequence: CASSMYRATNEKLFF. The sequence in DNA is TGCGCCAGCAGCATGTACAGAGCAACTAATGAAAAACTGTTTTTT.